This T cell receptor (beta chain) comes out of a study of blood T cell repertoires in COVID-19. Profiling relied on immunoSEQ multiplex PCR, and the TCRdb table lists in-frame clones only, not all of them. The profile shows 90,000 to 120,000 clones, around 86% of them singletons. The CDR3 length is 14 residues. Germline V CDR1 and CDR2: MNHNS, SASEGT. Trimming shortened V by 1 base and J by 5 bases, and 9 bases separated the two germline ends. The gene calls are TRBV6-1 and TRBJ2-1; a possible D gene is TRBD1 (6 bases). The specimen sequenced was PBMCs or T cells enriched from blood (not recorded which). The sequence was obtained from a woman between 50 and 59 years old who had recovered from COVID-19. The CDR3 sequence: CASSEGTANNEQFF. In DNA form, the CDR3 reads TGTGCCAGCAGTGAAGGGACAGCCAACAATGAGCAGTTCTTC.